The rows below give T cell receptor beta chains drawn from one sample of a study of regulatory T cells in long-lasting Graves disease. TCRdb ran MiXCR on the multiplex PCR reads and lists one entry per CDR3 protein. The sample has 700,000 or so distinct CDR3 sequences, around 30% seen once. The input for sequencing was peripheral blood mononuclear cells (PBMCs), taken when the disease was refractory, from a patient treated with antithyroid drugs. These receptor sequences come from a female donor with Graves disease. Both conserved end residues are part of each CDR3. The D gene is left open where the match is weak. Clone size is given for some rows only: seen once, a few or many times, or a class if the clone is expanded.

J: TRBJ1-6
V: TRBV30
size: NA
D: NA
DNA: TGTGCCTGGAGTGAGAGTCCCTATAATTCACCCCTCCACTTT
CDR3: CAWSESPYNSPLHF

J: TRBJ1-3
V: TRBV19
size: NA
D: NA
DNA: TGTGCCTCTCACGGAGGGGCCCCTGGAAACACCATATATTTT
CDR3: CASHGGAPGNTIYF

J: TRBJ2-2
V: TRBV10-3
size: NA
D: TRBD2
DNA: TGTGCCATCAGCGAAGGACTAGCGGGAGTGAGCACCGGGGAGCTGTTTTTT
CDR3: CAISEGLAGVSTGELFF

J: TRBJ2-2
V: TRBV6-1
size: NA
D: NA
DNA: TGTGCCAGCAGCGGAATCCCTCGCGGCCTGAGCACCGGGGAGCTGTTTTTT
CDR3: CASSGIPRGLSTGELFF

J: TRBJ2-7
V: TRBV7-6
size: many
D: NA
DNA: TGTGCCAGCGGGTGGTACCGGGACTCCTACGAGCAGTACTTC
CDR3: CASGWYRDSYEQYF

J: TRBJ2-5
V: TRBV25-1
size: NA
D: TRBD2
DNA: TGTGCCAGCAGTACATTAGCGGGAGTAGGGGAGACCCAGTACTTC
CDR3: CASSTLAGVGETQYF

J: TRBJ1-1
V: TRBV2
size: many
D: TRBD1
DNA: TGTGCCAGCAGTGAAGCGCTCTGGGACAGGAACACTGAAGCTTTCTTT
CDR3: CASSEALWDRNTEAFF

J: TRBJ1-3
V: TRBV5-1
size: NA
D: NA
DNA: TGCGCCAGCAGAGAGGGGGGCGACGGAAACACCATATATTTT
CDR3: CASREGGDGNTIYF

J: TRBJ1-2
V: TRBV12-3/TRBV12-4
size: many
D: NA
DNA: TGTGCCAGCAAATTTGGGGATTTCTCGAATGGCTACACCTTC
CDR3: CASKFGDFSNGYTF

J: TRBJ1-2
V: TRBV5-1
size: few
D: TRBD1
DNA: TGCGCCAGCCGACAGGGGGCGGGAGGCTACACCTTC
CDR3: CASRQGAGGYTF

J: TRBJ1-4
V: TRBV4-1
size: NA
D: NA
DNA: TGCGCCAGCAATCAGGGGTGGGACATTAATGAAAAACTGTTTTTT
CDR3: CASNQGWDINEKLFF

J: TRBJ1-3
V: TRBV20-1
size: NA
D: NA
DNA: TGCAGTGCCACTCCGGACAGTAGTGGAAACACCATATATTTT
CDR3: CSATPDSSGNTIYF

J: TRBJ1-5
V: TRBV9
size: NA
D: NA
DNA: TGTGCCAGCAGCGTAGCCAGCAGGGCCAATCAGCCCCAGCATTTT
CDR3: CASSVASRANQPQHF

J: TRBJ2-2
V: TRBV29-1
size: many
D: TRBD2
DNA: TGCAGCGTTGCTCTAGCGGTTAACACCGGGGAGCTGTTTTTT
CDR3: CSVALAVNTGELFF

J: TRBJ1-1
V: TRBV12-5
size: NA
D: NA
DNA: TGTGCTAGTGGTCCCAGGAACACTGAAGCTTTCTTT
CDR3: CASGPRNTEAFF

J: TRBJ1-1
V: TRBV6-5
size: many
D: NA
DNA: TGTGCCAGCAGTTATGAGGGTAAAGTCACTGAAGCTTTCTTT
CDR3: CASSYEGKVTEAFF

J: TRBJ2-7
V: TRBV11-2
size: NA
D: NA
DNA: TGTGCCAGCAGCTCTACAGGGTCAACTCCCTACGAGCAGTACTTC
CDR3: CASSSTGSTPYEQYF

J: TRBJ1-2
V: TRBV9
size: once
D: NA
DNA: TGTGCCAGCAGCGTAGCGGACGGCCGGCGGGGCTACACCTTC
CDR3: CASSVADGRRGYTF

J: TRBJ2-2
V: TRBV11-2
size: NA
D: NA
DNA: TGTGCCAGCAGCTTAGAGTGGAGTTTCACCGGGGAGCTGTTTTTT
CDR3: CASSLEWSFTGELFF

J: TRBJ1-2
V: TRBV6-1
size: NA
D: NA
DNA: TGTGCCAGCAGTGAAATTGGGGCAGGGGCGTACTATGGCTGCACCTTC
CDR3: CASSEIGAGAYYGCTF

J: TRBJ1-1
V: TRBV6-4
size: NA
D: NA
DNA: TGTGCCAGCACCGCAATGGGTCTGAACACTGAAGCTTTCTTT
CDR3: CASTAMGLNTEAFF

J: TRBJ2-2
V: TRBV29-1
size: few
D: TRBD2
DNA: TGCAGCGTTGAGAGAAGCGGGATAGACACCGGGGAGCTGTTTTTT
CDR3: CSVERSGIDTGELFF

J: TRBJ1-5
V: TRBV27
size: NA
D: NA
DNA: TGTGCCAGCAGTACCGGGCAGGGCCGCAATCAGCCCCAGCGTTTT
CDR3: CASSTGQGRNQPQRF

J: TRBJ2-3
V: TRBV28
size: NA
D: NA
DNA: TGTGCCAGCAGTTCCCCCCAAGCGCGGTACACAGATACGCAGTATTTT
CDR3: CASSSPQARYTDTQYF

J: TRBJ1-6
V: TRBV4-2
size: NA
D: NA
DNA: TGTGCCAGCAGCCAAGATCTGGGGGCGGTTTCACCCCTCCACTTT
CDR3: CASSQDLGAVSPLHF

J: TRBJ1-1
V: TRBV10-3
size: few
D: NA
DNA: TGTGCCATCAGTGAGGACAGAAAAACTGAAGCTTTCTTT
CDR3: CAISEDRKTEAFF

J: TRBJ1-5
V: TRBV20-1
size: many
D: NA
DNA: TGCAGTGCTAGCGGGACGGTCTTTGTGCCCCAGCATTTT
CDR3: CSASGTVFVPQHF

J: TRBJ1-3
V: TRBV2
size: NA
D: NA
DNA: TGTGCCAGCACCAGAGGGCCGGTCAGATCTGGAAACACCATATATTTT
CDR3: CASTRGPVRSGNTIYF

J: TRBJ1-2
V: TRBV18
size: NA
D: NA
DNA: TGTGCCAGCTCACCGGGGGGGGACCGCGGCTATGGCTACACCTTC
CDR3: CASSPGGDRGYGYTF

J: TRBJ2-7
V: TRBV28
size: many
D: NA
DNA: TGTGCCAGCAGTTTGATGGCAGGACTCTACGAGCAGTACTTC
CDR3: CASSLMAGLYEQYF

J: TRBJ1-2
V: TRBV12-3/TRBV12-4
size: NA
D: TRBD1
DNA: TGTGCCAGCCTCCCCAGGACAGGAGGTTCTGGCTACACCTTC
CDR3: CASLPRTGGSGYTF

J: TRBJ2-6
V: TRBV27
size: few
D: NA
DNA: TGTGCCAGCAGTTTATGGCCCCTCCCATCTGGGGCCAACGTCCTGACTTTC
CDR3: CASSLWPLPSGANVLTF

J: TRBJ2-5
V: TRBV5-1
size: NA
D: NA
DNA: TGCGCCAGCGGAGACCTGAGGGAGACCCAGTACTTC
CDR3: CASGDLRETQYF

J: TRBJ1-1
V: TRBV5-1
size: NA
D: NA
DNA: TGCGCCAGCAGCTTGGAGGCGGCCGGCACTGAAGCTTTCTTT
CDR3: CASSLEAAGTEAFF

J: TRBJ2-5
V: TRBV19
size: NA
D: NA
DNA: TGTGCCAGTAGTATTCAGGGCCAAGAGACCCAGTACTTC
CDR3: CASSIQGQETQYF

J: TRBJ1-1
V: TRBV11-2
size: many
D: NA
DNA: TGTGCCAGCAGCACCCGACAGATCTTGAACACTGAAGCTTTCTTT
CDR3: CASSTRQILNTEAFF

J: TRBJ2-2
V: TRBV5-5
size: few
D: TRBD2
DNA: TGTGCCAGCAGCTTGGTCAGCGGGAGCACCGGGGAGCTGTTTTTT
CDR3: CASSLVSGSTGELFF

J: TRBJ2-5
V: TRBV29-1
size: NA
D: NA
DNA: TGCAGCGTTGAAATAAGGCGGGAGACCCAGTACTTC
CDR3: CSVEIRRETQYF

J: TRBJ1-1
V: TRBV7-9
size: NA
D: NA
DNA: TGTGCCAGCAGCTTAGGGACAAACAGCATGAACACTGAAGCTTTCTTT
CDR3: CASSLGTNSMNTEAFF

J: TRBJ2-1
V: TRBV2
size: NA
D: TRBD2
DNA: TGTGCCAGCAGTGAAGCGGCGACTAGCGGGAGGAGTATTGACAATGAGCAGTTCTTC
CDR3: CASSEAATSGRSIDNEQFF

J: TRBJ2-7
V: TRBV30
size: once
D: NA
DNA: TGTGCCTGGAGTGCCCGCATGAGATCTCACGAGCAGTACTTC
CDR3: CAWSARMRSHEQYF

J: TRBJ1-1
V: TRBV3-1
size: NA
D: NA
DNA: TGTGCCAGCAGTCACGCCAGGGGAAGTACGAGGACTGAAGCTTTCTTT
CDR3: CASSHARGSTRTEAFF

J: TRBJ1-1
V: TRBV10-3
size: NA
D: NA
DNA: TGTGCCATCAGCCGACAGGAGAACACTGAAGCTTTCTTT
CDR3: CAISRQENTEAFF

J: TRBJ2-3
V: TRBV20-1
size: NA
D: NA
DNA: TGCAGTGCTAGAGCCTCTTCGAGGGGGAGAGGGACAGATACGCAGTATTTT
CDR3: CSARASSRGRGTDTQYF

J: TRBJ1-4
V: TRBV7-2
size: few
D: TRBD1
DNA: TGTGCCAGCAGCTTAGAAGGGACAGGGACGGAAAAACTGTTTTTT
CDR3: CASSLEGTGTEKLFF

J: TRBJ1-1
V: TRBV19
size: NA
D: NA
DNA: TGTGCCAGTAGCCCTTTCCTACCAGGGAGGAACACTGAAGCTTTCTTT
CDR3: CASSPFLPGRNTEAFF

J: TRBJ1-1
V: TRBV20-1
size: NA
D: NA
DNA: TGCAGTGCCAGGGCGGGGGGGTCGAACACTGAAGCTTTCTTT
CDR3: CSARAGGSNTEAFF

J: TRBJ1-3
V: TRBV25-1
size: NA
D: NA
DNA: TGTGCCAGCAGTGAGGGGCAGGGGAAAAACACCATATATTTT
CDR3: CASSEGQGKNTIYF

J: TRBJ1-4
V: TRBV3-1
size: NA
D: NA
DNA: TGTGCCAGCAGCCATAGGGTGGCTGAAAAACTGTTTTTT
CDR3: CASSHRVAEKLFF

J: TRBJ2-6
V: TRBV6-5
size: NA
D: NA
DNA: TGTGCCAGCAGTTACTCCCAGGCTGGGGCCAACGTCCTGACTTTC
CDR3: CASSYSQAGANVLTF

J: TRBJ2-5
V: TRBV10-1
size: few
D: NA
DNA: TGCGCCAGCAGTGCCGGACGGGTGGAAGAGACCCAGTACTTC
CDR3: CASSAGRVEETQYF

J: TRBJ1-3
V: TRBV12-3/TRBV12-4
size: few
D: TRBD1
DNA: TGTGCCAGCAGTCCCCGGGACAGCTCTGGAAACACCATATATTTT
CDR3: CASSPRDSSGNTIYF

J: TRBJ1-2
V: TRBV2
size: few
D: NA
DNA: TGTGCCAGCAGGGACGGGGGGAGCTATGGCTACACCTTC
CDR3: CASRDGGSYGYTF

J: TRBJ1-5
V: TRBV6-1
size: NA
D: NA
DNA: TGTGCCAGCAGCCCACGTAGCGGGGTCAAAAATCAGCCCCAGCATTTT
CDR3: CASSPRSGVKNQPQHF

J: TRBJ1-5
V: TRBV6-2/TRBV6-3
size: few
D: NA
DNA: TGTGCCAGCAGTTACTCGAGGGGGGGACGGAGCAATCAGCCCCAGCATTTT
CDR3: CASSYSRGGRSNQPQHF